These 11 T cell receptor beta chains came from one sample sequenced in a study of OX40 agonist ivuxolimab in advanced cancers. The library came from the immunoSEQ multiplex PCR assay. TCRdb limited this immuneACCESS table to in-frame rearrangements with V and J called. A share of clones is missing; checked studies link under half to unresolved V genes, and the rest is unexplained. Present in this sample are 72,000 or so clones, 70% to 90% of which were seen just once. The ten largest account for roughly 1.3% of the sample. The material sequenced was CD4+ or CD8+ T cells sorted from blood, taken in a trial of the OX40 agonist ivuxolimab. All receptors come from an adult with an advanced solid tumor such as melanoma, head and neck, liver or kidney cancer.

V usage is TRBV18 and J usage is TRBJ2-1; 10 positions agree with TRBD2. The CDR3 runs 16 residues. Germline V CDR1 and CDR2: KGHSH, LQKENI. V lost 0 bases, J lost 7 bases, and 6 bases stayed unmatched. The DNA of the CDR3 is TGTGCCAGCTCACCACCGCCTAGCGGGAGAAGGAATGAGCAGTTCTTC. Translating it yields CASSPPPSGRRNEQFF. The whole variable domain, filled in from reference TRBV18 and TRBJ2-1, reads NAGVMQNPRHLVRRRGQEARLRCSPMKGHSHVYWYRQLPEEGLKFMVYLQKENIIDESGMPKERFSAEFPKEGPSILRIQQVVRGDSAAYFCASSPPPSGRRNEQFFGPGTRLTVL.

The V gene is TRBV7-9, the J gene TRBJ1-4, with TRBD1 identical over 7 bases. CDR3 length: 14 amino acids. Trimming cost V 5 bases and J 4 bases; bases outside gene matches: 4. Germline CDR1 and CDR2: SEHNR and FQNEAQ (reference sequence). CDR3 bases: TGTGCCAGCAGCAACGGACAGGATAATGAAAAACTGTTTTTT. Its translation: CASSNGQDNEKLFF.

This clone was counted only a few times. The rearrangement links TRBV15 to TRBJ1-1; D gene uncertain. Trimming left V 2 bases short and J 1 base short, with 14 bases between. This CDR3 is built from 16 residues. Germline V gene data show CDR1 as LNHNV and CDR2 as YYDKDF (reference sequence). The CDR3 region has the DNA TGTGCCACCAGCAGATTAGGGAGACTACGGAACACTGAAGCTTTCTTT. Its translation: CATSRLGRLRNTEAFF.

The chain is built from TRBV12-5 and TRBJ1-2; the D gene is possibly TRBD1 (5 bases). Germline V gene lookup returns CDR1 LGHNT and CDR2 FRNRAP. With 5 bases removed from V and 2 bases from J, the gap between germline ends came to 12 bases. This CDR3 is 14 amino acids long. This CDR3 reads CASGPSGGNYGYTF. In nucleotides, the CDR3 is TGTGCTAGTGGTCCCTCCGGGGGGAACTATGGCTACACCTTC.

V and J are TRBV27 and TRBJ2-1; 11 positions agree with TRBD1. The CDR3 consists of 15 residues. In germline, CDR1 is MNHEY, CDR2 SMNVEV (reference sequence). V shed 4 bases and J 8 bases; nucleotides not matched to a gene: 7. The CDR3 DNA reads TGTGCCAGCAGTTCCGGGACAGGGGGTGGCGATGAGCAGTTCTTC. Protein sequence: CASSSGTGGGDEQFF.

This clone has a count of ten or more. The chain recombines TRBV29-1 with TRBJ1-1; TRBD1 matches at 8 bases. The CDR3 runs 13 residues. The germline V gene encodes CDR1 SQVTM and CDR2 ANQGSEA. V was clipped by 4 bases and J by 3 bases; unmatched bases: 4. The CDR3, as DNA: TGCAGCGTTGGGAACAGGGGGTACACTGAAGCTTTCTTT. Translated: CSVGNRGYTEAFF.

V usage is TRBV18 and J usage is TRBJ2-2; no reliable D call. The V end lost 1 base, the J end lost 2 bases, and 8 bases lay between the germline ends. The CDR3 runs to 15 residues. The germline gives CDR1 KGHSH, CDR2 LQKENI. Written as DNA, the CDR3 is TGTGCCAGCTCACCACGCGAGGTTAACACCGGGGAGCTGTTTTTT. It translates to CASSPREVNTGELFF.

The gene calls are TRBV29-1 and TRBJ1-2, with D maybe TRBD1 (5 bases). Germline lookup yields CDR1 SQVTM and CDR2 ANQGSEA. CDR3 length: 15 amino acids. The germline V and J ends were trimmed by 6 bases and 0 bases, with 17 bases remaining between them. The CDR3, as DNA: TGCAGCGTCCTTGCGGGGCAGCCGACTAACTATGGCTACACCTTC. Protein sequence: CSVLAGQPTNYGYTF.

The V gene is TRBV5-4, the J gene TRBJ2-7, with 8 nucleotides matching TRBD2. Losses at the gene ends were 1 base for V and 7 bases for J; bases not matched to a gene: 7. The CDR3 contains 14 residues. The V gene's germline CDR1 is SGHNT and CDR2 YYREEE (reference sequence). CDR3 in amino acids: CASSLYGLAGEQYF. The DNA for the CDR3 is TGTGCCAGCAGCTTGTACGGACTAGCTGGGGAGCAGTACTTC.

The sample holds a few counts of this clone. Additional DNA sequences in this sample encode the identical CDR3. The chain couples TRBV11-2 to TRBJ2-5, with 9 nucleotides matching TRBD1. The ends lost 5 bases at V and 1 base at J; junction bases unmatched: 8. Germline CDR1 is SGHAT and CDR2 is FQNNGV. CDR3 length: 16 amino acids. CDR3 residues: CASSSLWGQGQETQYF. The CDR3 DNA is TGTGCCAGCAGCAGTCTCTGGGGACAGGGCCAAGAGACCCAGTACTTC.

The chain carries TRBV9 and TRBJ2-3; no reliable D call. CDR1 and CDR2 from the germline V gene are SGDLS and YYNGEE. Trimming took off 0 bases at V and 0 bases at J, with 11 bases between the two ends. The CDR3 is made up of 16 amino acids. As DNA, the CDR3 is TGTGCCAGCAGCGTAGGAGGTCCTAGTAGCACAGATACGCAGTATTTT. Amino acid sequence: CASSVGGPSSTDTQYF.